What follows is one TCR beta chain and its context. Per germline, CDR1 MGHRA and CDR2 YSYEKL. J gave up 8 bases and V 4 bases, and 10 bases lay outside the gene matches. The length of the CDR3 is 14 residues. The data derive from a study of blood T cell repertoires in COVID-19. The protocol was immunoSEQ multiplex PCR, while the TCRdb copy is restricted to in-frame clones and leaves out a portion. Of 150,000 to 200,000 clones listed, roughly 82% are singletons. V is TRBV4-1 and J is TRBJ1-2; TRBD1 agrees at 7 bases. Sequencing used peripheral blood. This receptor was taken from a woman aged 70 to 79 with acute or convalescent COVID-19. The CDR3 bases are TGCGCCAGCAGCCCCCGGACAGGAACGGACGGCTACACCTTC. It yields the protein CASSPRTGTDGYTF.